This T cell receptor (beta chain) was sequenced during a study of cytomegalovirus exposure and HLA in healthy donors. Comments on this clone: The antigen remains unidentified.

Per the germline V gene, CDR1 is ENHRY and CDR2 is SYGVKD. The CDR3 is 16 amino acids. J gave up 4 bases and V 4 bases, and 9 bases lay outside the gene matches. Use of 60 Vbeta and 13 Jbeta primers characterized the PCR. Method: immunoSEQ multiplex PCR; TCRdb's copy keeps in-frame clones and lacks some. The sample carries about 90,000 clones, more than 80% recorded once. Whole-study results and caveats: Presence/absence comparisons presumed near-even sequencing depth among donors.

The specimen was PBMCs. The TCR sequence derives from a man in his late teens or twenties in good health and CMV-seronegative. V gene TRBV10-3 combines with J gene TRBJ2-1, with 8 bases aligning to TRBD2. The CDR3 reads CAISGRREVIYNEQFF. The DNA of the CDR3 is TGTGCCATCAGTGGTAGGCGGGAGGTAATATACAATGAGCAGTTCTTC.